These 14 T cell receptor beta chains were all obtained from the same sample, sequenced in a study of blood T cell repertoires in COVID-19. The method was immunoSEQ multiplex PCR; TCRdb's version includes in-frame clones alone and lacks a portion of them. The data contain roughly 48,000 clones, approximately 80% of them seen just once; the ten biggest clones take up 7% to 8.5%. Specimen: peripheral blood. The origin of the receptors is a man between 40 and 49 years old with acute or convalescent COVID-19.

The V call is TRBV5-1, the J call TRBJ1-3, with 8 bases identical to TRBD1. The germline CDR1 and CDR2 sequences are SGHRS and YFSETQ. Unmatched junction bases numbered 9, after V lost 0 bases and J lost 4 bases. The CDR3 totals 17 residues. The CDR3 region has the DNA TGCGCCAGCAGCTTGGGAGCCCAGGGGGCGCGAGGAAACACCATATATTTT. The encoded protein is CASSLGAQGARGNTIYF.

The chain is built from TRBV7-9 and TRBJ1-2; 8 nucleotides align to TRBD1. The CDR3 is made up of 17 amino acids. V was pared by 5 bases and J by 6 bases, with 17 bases of the junction left unmatched. Germline CDR1 and CDR2: SEHNR and FQNEAQ (reference sequence). CDR3 amino acids: CASSTIDTDRAGDGYTF. Here the CDR3 DNA reads TGTGCCAGCAGCACAATCGACACGGACAGGGCAGGTGATGGCTACACCTTC.

V gene TRBV7-2 combines with J gene TRBJ1-1; 8 bases fit TRBD1. The CDR3 consists of 16 residues. V trimming: 6 bases; J trimming: 5 bases; junction bases outside the gene matches: 14. Germline V gives CDR1 SGHTA, CDR2 FQGNSA. Here the CDR3 reads CASRTASDRGGTEAFF. In nucleotides, the CDR3 is TGTGCCAGCAGGACCGCCTCTGACAGGGGCGGGACTGAAGCTTTCTTT.

The chain carries TRBV7-2 and TRBJ2-7; the match to TRBD1 covers 7 bases. Germline lookup yields CDR1 SGHTA and CDR2 FQGNSA. The CDR3 length is 14 residues. J was trimmed by 7 bases and V by 8 bases; bases with no gene match: 14. CDR3 protein: CASGETGRLSEQYF. Written as DNA, the CDR3 is TGTGCCAGCGGTGAGACAGGGCGGTTGAGTGAGCAGTACTTC.

The genes are TRBV18 and TRBJ1-1; D not certain. The CDR3 length is 15 residues. CDR1 and CDR2 (germline): KGHSH, LQKENI. Trimming shortened V by 3 bases and J by 5 bases, and 16 bases separated the two germline ends. As DNA, the CDR3 is TGTGCCAGCTCACCTAGTGAGAGGCCGCGGACTGAAGCTTTCTTT. Its protein is CASSPSERPRTEAFF.

This sequence joins TRBV6-2 or TRBV6-3 and TRBJ1-2; maybe TRBD1 (6 bases). Between the trimmed V and J ends, which lost 2 bases and 5 bases, there was a span of 15 bases. The CDR3 is made up of 15 amino acids. Germline-derived CDR1 and CDR2 are MNHEY and SVGEGT. The CDR3 sequence: CASSYLAPTGYGYTF. The CDR3 coding sequence is TGTGCCAGCAGTTACCTCGCCCCGACAGGTTATGGCTACACCTTC.

CDR3 residues: CASSTSGGRRQPQHF. The DNA for the CDR3 is TGTGCCAGTAGTACCAGCGGGGGGCGGCGTCAGCCCCAGCATTTT. The chain links TRBV19 to TRBJ1-5, with D maybe TRBD1 (6 bases). V gave up 4 bases and J gave up 6 bases, with 16 bases separating them. Per the germline V gene, CDR1 is LNHDA and CDR2 is SQIVND (reference sequence). The CDR3 contains 15 residues.

The gene calls are TRBV29-1 and TRBJ1-1, with D possibly TRBD1 on 5 matching bases. From germline, CDR1 is SQVTM and CDR2 ANQGSEA. The CDR3 has 11 amino acids. Deletions cut 2 bases from V and 6 bases from J, with 7 bases between. In DNA, the CDR3 is TGCAGCGTTGAATCGGGGGCTGAAGCTTTCTTT. The encoded protein is CSVESGAEAFF.

The rearrangement links TRBV9 to TRBJ2-2, with a possible D match to TRBD1 (5 bases). Germline V gene sequence: CDR1 SGDLS, CDR2 YYNGEE. V shed 4 bases and J shed 7 bases, with 20 bases lying between them. The CDR3 length is 16 residues. DNA for the CDR3: TGTGCCAGCAGCCCCCCCAACGGGCAGGGTTACGGGGAGCTGTTTTTT. Its translation is CASSPPNGQGYGELFF.

The CDR3 protein is CAITPTSGGARGTGELFF. The CDR3 DNA reads as TGTGCCATCACCCCGACTAGCGGGGGGGCTCGGGGCACCGGGGAGCTGTTTTTT. The V and J genes are TRBV10-3 and TRBJ2-2; TRBD2 aligns across 14 bases. Per the germline V gene, CDR1 is ENHRY and CDR2 is SYGVKD. Trimming cost V 7 bases and J 4 bases; bases outside gene matches: 11. The CDR3 is 18 residues long.

In this sample, this clone turned up a few times. The chain joins TRBV16 to TRBJ1-1; D is ambiguous. Trimming took 0 bases from V and 0 from J, leaving 8 bases between them. There are 15 residues in the CDR3. CDR1 KGHSY and CDR2 FQNENV come from the germline V gene. Here the CDR3 DNA reads TGTGCCAGCAGCCAATCGCAGGTTCTGAACACTGAAGCTTTCTTT. Its protein is CASSQSQVLNTEAFF. Supplemented by reference TRBV16 and TRBJ1-1, the full variable domain reads GEEVAQTPKHLVRGEGQKAKLYCAPIKGHSYVFWYQQVLKNEFKFLISFQNENVFDETGMPKERFSAKCLPNSPCSLEIQATKLEDSAVYFCASSQSQVLNTEAFFGQGTRLTVV.

J is TRBJ1-1 and V is TRBV18; D perhaps matches TRBD1 (5 bases). The CDR3 is 14 amino acids. CDR1 and CDR2 (germline): KGHSH, LQKENI. Between the trimmed V and J ends, which lost 2 bases and 3 bases, there was a span of 10 bases. CDR3: CASSPVGGDTEAFF. CDR3 bases: TGTGCCAGCTCACCAGTGGGGGGTGACACTGAAGCTTTCTTT. Full variable domain (remainder filled in from reference TRBV18 and TRBJ1-1): NAGVMQNPRHLVRRRGQEARLRCSPMKGHSHVYWYRQLPEEGLKFMVYLQKENIIDESGMPKERFSAEFPKEGPSILRIQQVVRGDSAAYFCASSPVGGDTEAFFGQGTRLTVV.

The chain combines TRBV19 with TRBJ1-5; 8 bases line up with TRBD1. This CDR3 is 13 amino acids long. Germline V gene data show CDR1 as LNHDA and CDR2 as SQIVND (reference sequence). Trimming removed 4 bases from V and 12 bases from J; junction bases left unmatched: 8. CDR3 nucleotide sequence: TGTGCCAGTAGTACACTCGGACAGGGAGGCCAGCATTTT. Translating gives CASSTLGQGGQHF.

The chain carries TRBV2 and TRBJ1-2; 8 bases are shared with TRBD1. The CDR3 runs to 13 residues. V gave up 10 bases and J gave up 4 bases; unmatched junction bases: 8. Germline loops: CDR1 SNHLY, CDR2 FYNNEI. The CDR3 DNA is TGTGCCACTCAGGACAGGGAGGGCTATGGCTACACCTTC. Translating it yields CATQDREGYGYTF.